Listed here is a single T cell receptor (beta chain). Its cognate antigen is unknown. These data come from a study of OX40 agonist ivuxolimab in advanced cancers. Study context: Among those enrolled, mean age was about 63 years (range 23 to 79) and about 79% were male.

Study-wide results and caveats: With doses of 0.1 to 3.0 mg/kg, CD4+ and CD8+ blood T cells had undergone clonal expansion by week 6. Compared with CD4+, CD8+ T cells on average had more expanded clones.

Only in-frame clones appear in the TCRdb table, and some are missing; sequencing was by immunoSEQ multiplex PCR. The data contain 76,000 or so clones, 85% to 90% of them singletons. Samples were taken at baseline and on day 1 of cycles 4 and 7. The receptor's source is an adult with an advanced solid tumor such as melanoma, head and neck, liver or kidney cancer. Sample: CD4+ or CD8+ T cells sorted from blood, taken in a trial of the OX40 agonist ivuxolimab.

The CDR3 here is CAISELGGSYEQYF. CDR3 coding DNA: TGTGCCATCAGTGAACTGGGGGGCTCCTACGAGCAGTACTTC. The rearrangement joins TRBV10-3 to TRBJ2-7; perhaps TRBD2 as D (6 bases). Germline-derived CDR1 and CDR2 are ENHRY and SYGVKD. V shed 3 bases and J shed 0 bases, with 9 bases lying between them. CDR3 length: 14 amino acids.